This T cell receptor (beta chain) stems from a study of OX40 agonist ivuxolimab in advanced cancers. Study in general: Patients were treated with ivuxolimab, an agonistic anti-OX40 (CD134) antibody.

CDR3 length: 16 residues. V lost 5 bases, J lost 3 bases, and 11 bases stayed unmatched. The germline V gene encodes CDR1 SGHTA and CDR2 FQGTGA. Of note for this clone: The antigen remains undetermined.

Repertoires were generated with immunoSEQ multiplex PCR, while TCRdb's copy carries only in-frame clones and drops some. The profile shows approximately 91,000 clones, more than 75% of them singletons. The study, taken as a whole, reports: Low normalized T-cell clonal expansion was additionally recorded for some nonresponders.

This chain connects TRBV7-3 to TRBJ1-2, with TRBD1 identical over 8 bases. The clonotype originates from an adult with an advanced solid tumor such as melanoma, head and neck, liver or kidney cancer. The source was CD4+ or CD8+ T cells sorted from blood, collected in a trial of the OX40 agonist ivuxolimab. CDR3: CASSPEPRTGYYGYTF. CDR3 nucleotide sequence: TGTGCCAGCAGCCCCGAACCTAGGACAGGGTACTATGGCTACACCTTC.